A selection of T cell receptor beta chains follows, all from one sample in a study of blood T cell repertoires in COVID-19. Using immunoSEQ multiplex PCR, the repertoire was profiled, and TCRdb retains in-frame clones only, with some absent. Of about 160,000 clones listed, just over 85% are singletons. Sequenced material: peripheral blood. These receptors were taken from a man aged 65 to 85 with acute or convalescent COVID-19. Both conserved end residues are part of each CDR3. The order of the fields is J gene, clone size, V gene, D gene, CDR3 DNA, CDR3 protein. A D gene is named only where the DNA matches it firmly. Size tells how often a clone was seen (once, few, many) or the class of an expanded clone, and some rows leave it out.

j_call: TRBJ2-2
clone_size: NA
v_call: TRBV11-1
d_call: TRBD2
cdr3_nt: TGTGCCAGCAGCTGGCGGACTAGCGGGAGCACCGGGGAGCTGTTTTTT
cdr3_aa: CASSWRTSGSTGELFF

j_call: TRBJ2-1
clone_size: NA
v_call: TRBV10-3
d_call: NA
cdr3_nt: TGTGCCATCAGTGAGGGCCTCAATGAGCAGTTCTTC
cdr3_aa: CAISEGLNEQFF

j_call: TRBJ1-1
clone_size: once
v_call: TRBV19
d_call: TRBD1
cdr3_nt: TGTGCCAGCACAGGGGGCCCCAACACTGAAGCTTTCTTT
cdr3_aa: CASTGGPNTEAFF

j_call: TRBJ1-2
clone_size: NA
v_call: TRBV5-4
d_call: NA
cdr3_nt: TGTGCCAGCAGCTTGAGGAGGCAGGGGGGCTACACCTTC
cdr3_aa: CASSLRRQGGYTF

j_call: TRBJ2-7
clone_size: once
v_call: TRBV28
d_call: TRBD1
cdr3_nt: TGTGCCAGCAACCCGACAGGGGGACTGAACGAGCAGTACTTC
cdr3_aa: CASNPTGGLNEQYF

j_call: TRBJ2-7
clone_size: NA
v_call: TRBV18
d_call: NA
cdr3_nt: TGTGCCAGCTCACCAGAGACAAGCTACGAGCAGTACTTC
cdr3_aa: CASSPETSYEQYF

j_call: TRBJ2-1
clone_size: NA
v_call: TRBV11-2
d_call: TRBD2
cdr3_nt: TGTGCCAGCAGTCCACTAGCGGGAGGTAGGAATGAGCAGTTCTTC
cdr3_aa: CASSPLAGGRNEQFF

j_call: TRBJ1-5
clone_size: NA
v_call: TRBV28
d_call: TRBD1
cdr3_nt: TGTGCCAGCAGTTTAAGGAGGGGGCCAAATCAGCCCCAGCATTTT
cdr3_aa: CASSLRRGPNQPQHF

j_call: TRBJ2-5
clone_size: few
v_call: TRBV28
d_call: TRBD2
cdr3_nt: TGTGCCAGCAGTTTAGTACGGCGGGAGAGGGAGACCCAGTACTTC
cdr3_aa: CASSLVRRERETQYF

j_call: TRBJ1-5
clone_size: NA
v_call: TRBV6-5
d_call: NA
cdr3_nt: TGTGCCAGCAGTAGACAGTGGGATCAGCCCCAGCATTTT
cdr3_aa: CASSRQWDQPQHF

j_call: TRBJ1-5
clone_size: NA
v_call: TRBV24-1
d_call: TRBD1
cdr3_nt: TGTGCCACCAGTGATACAGGGGTTCAGCCCCAGCATTTT
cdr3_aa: CATSDTGVQPQHF

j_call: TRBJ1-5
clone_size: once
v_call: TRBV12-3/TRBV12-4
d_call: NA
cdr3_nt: TGTGCCAGCAGTCTGTATAGCAATCAGCCCCAGCATTTT
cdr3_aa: CASSLYSNQPQHF

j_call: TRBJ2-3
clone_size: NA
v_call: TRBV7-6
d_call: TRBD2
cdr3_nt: TGTGCCAGCACCCTAAGGGGCGGGAGGTCCCCAGATACGCAGTATTTT
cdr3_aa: CASTLRGGRSPDTQYF

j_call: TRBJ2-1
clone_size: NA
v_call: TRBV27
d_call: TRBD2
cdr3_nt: TGTGCCAGCAGTCCGCGAGGGACTAGCAACAATGAGCAGTTCTTC
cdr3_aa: CASSPRGTSNNEQFF

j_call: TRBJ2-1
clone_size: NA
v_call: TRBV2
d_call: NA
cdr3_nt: TGTGCCAGCGGGGGGAGAAGGGCCCCGAATGAGCAGTTCTTC
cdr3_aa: CASGGRRAPNEQFF

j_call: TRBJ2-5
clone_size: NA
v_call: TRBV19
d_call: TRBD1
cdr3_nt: TGTGCCAGTAGTATAGGGGGACAGACCTTTCAAGAGACCCAGTACTTC
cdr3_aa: CASSIGGQTFQETQYF

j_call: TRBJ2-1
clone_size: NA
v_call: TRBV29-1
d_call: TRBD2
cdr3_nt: TGCAGCGTTGAAGGTCTCGCGGGAGGGCGTTACAATGAGCAGTTCTTC
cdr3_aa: CSVEGLAGGRYNEQFF

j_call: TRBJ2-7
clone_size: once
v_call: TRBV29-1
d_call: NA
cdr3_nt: TGCAGCGTTGGCGGCATCCCCTACGAGCAGTACTTC
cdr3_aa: CSVGGIPYEQYF

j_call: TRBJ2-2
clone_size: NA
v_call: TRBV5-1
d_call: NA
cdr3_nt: TGCGCTAGCAGCTTGGTGCCTGGGCTGAACACCGGGGAGCTGTTTTTT
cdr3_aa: CASSLVPGLNTGELFF

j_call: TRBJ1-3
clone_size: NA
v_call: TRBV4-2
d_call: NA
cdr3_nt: TGTGCCAGCAGCCCCGGGGGGCAGGGAAACACCATATATTTT
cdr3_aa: CASSPGGQGNTIYF

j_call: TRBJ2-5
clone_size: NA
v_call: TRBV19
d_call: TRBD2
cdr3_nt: TGTGCCAGTAGGAGACTAGCGGGGGTTCGCGAGACCCAGTACTTC
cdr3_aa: CASRRLAGVRETQYF

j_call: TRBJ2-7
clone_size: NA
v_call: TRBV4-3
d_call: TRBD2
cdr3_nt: TGCGCCAGCAGCCAAGCCGCGGGAGGGCCCTTCGAGCAGTACTTC
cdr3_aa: CASSQAAGGPFEQYF

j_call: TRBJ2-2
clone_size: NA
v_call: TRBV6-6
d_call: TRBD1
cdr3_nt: TGTGCCAGCAGGGTACGACAGGGGACGAACACCGGGGAGCTGTTTTTT
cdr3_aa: CASRVRQGTNTGELFF

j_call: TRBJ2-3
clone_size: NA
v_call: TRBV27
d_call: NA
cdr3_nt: TGTGCCAGCAGTTTAAGGGGTTACGATAGCACAGATACGCAGTATTTT
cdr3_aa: CASSLRGYDSTDTQYF

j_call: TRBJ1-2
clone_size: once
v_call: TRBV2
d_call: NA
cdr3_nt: TGTGCCAGCAGCCAGGGTTCCCTGAACTATGGCTACACCTTC
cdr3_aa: CASSQGSLNYGYTF

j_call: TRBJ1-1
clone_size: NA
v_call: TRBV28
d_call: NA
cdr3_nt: TGTGCCAGCAGGCGAGGGGGGGCGGTGAACACTGAAGCTTTCTTT
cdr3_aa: CASRRGGAVNTEAFF

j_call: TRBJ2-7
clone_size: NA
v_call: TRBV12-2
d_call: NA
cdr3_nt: TGTGCAAGTCGCTTAGCCTCCGCGGGGGGGTCCTACGAGCAGTACTTC
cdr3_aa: CASRLASAGGSYEQYF

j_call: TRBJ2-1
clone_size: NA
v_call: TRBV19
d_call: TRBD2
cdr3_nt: TGTGCCAGTAGTGGACTAGCGGGATTTCGGCATGAGCAGTTCTTC
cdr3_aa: CASSGLAGFRHEQFF

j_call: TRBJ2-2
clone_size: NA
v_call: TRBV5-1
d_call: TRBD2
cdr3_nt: TGCGCCAGCAGCACGGGACTAGCGGGAGCCGGGGAGCTGTTTTTT
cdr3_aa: CASSTGLAGAGELFF

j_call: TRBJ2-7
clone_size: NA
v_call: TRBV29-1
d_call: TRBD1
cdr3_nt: TGCAGCGTTGAAGGGACAGGGGTTTACGAGCAGTACTTC
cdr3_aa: CSVEGTGVYEQYF

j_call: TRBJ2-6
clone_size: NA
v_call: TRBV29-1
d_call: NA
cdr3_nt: TGCAGCGTCAAACCAACAGGGCCAGGGGCCAACGTCCTGACTTTC
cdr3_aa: CSVKPTGPGANVLTF

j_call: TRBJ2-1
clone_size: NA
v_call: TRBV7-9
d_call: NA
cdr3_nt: TGTGCCAGCAGCGAGCAGGACAATAGGGATGAGCAGTTCTTC
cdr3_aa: CASSEQDNRDEQFF

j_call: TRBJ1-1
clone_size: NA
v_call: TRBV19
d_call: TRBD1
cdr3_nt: TGTGCCAGTAGTCCGGGGACAGGGAGGAGTAGGACTGAAGCTTTCTTT
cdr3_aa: CASSPGTGRSRTEAFF

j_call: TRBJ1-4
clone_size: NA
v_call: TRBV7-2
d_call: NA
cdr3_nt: TGTGCCAGCAGCTTACGGACTACTAATGAAAAACTGTTTTTT
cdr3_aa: CASSLRTTNEKLFF

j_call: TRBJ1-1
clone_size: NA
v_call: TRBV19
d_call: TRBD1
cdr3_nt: TGTGCCAGTAGTATAGCTCGACAGGGCTCTGAAGCTTTCTTT
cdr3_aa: CASSIARQGSEAFF

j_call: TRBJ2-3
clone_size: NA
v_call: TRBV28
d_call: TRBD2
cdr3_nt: TGTGCCAGCAGTTTAGGACTAGCGGGGGGAGATACGCAGTATTTT
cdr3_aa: CASSLGLAGGDTQYF

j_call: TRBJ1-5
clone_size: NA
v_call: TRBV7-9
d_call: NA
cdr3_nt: TGTGCCAGCAGCTTAGGAGGTCAGCCCCAGCATTTT
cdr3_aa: CASSLGGQPQHF

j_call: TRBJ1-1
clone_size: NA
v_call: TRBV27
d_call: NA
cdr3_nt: TGTGCCAGCAGTTTATGGAGGAACACTGAAGCTTTCTTT
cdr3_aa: CASSLWRNTEAFF

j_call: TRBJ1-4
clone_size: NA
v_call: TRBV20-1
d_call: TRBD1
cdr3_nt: TGCAGTGCTATTGACAGGGACTTTAATGAAAAACTGTTTTTT
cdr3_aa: CSAIDRDFNEKLFF

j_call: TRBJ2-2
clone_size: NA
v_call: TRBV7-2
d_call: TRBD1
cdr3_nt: TGTGCCAGCAGCTCATGGGCAGGGGGTTACACCGGGGAGCTGTTTTTT
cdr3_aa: CASSSWAGGYTGELFF

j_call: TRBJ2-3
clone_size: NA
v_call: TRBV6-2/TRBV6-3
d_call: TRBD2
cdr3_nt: TGTGCCAGCAGTTTAGCGGGAGGTGCAGATACGCAGTATTTT
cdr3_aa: CASSLAGGADTQYF

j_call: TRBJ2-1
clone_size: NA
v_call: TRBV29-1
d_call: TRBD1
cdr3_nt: TGCAGCGCCAGGACAGGGGGCGATGAGCAGTTCTTC
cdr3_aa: CSARTGGDEQFF

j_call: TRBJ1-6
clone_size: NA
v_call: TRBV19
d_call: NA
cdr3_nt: TGTGCCAGTAGTCTTGGGGGGGGAAATTCACCCCTCCACTTT
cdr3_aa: CASSLGGGNSPLHF

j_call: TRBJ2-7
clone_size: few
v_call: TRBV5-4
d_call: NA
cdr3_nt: TGTGCCAGCAGCTTGGGGGGAGCGGGTGCCGACCACGAGCAGTACTTC
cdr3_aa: CASSLGGAGADHEQYF

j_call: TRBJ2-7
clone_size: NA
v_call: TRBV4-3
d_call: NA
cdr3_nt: TGCGCCAGCAGCCAAGAGGCAGGTGGTGTCTACGAGCAGTACTTC
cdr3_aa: CASSQEAGGVYEQYF

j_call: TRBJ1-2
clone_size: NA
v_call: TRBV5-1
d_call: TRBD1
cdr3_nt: TGCGCCAGCAGCTTAACGGGGACAGGAGGGGGGGGCTACACCTTC
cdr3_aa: CASSLTGTGGGGYTF

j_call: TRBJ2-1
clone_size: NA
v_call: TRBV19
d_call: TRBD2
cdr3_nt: TGTGCCAGTAGGGGGACTAGCGTTGACAATGAGCAGTTCTTC
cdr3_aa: CASRGTSVDNEQFF

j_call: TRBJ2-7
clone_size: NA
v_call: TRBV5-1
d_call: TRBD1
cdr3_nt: TGCGCCAGCAGCTCCAGACAGGGGGCCGCCTACGAGCAGTACTTC
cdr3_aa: CASSSRQGAAYEQYF

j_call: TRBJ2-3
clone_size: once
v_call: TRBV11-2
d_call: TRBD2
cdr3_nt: TGTGCCAGCAGCTTAATGTCAGTAGCGGGCCCCACAGATACGCAGTATTTT
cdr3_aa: CASSLMSVAGPTDTQYF